This is a list of T cell receptor beta chains from one sample in a study of blood T cells in healthy people across ages. In TCRdb, the 5' RACE reads were re-called with MiXCR into one record per CDR3 protein. The data contain around 990,000 distinct CDR3 sequences, less than 25% of them singletons. The data also belong to a second study, concerning T cells of mothers and their children.

The specimen was blood. Every receptor here comes from a girl aged 2-10 years in good health. The CDR3 runs from the conserved cysteine through the conserved F or W. Size tells how often a clone was seen (once, few, many) or the class of an expanded clone, and some rows leave it out.

CDR3: CASSRILTETQYF
size: few
V: TRBV7-9

CDR3: CASRSAGGPQETQYF
size: -
V: TRBV6-5

CDR3: CASSLDGTAYSGANVLTF
size: -
V: TRBV5-1

CDR3: CASRAGPHSPLHF
size: few
V: TRBV27

CDR3: CASSKGKGRWETQYF
size: -
V: TRBV21-1

CDR3: CASSSTGTPFSGANVLTF
size: -
V: TRBV7-3

CDR3: CSVEDSPYEQYF
size: few
V: TRBV29-1

CDR3: CASSQGGGGTEAFF
size: -
V: TRBV14

CDR3: CSVRAGSNTEAFF
size: -
V: TRBV29-1

CDR3: CASSFSETGSYEQYF
size: -
V: TRBV5-1

CDR3: CASSLEAVREQFF
size: few
V: TRBV7-2

CDR3: CASSHRYNEQFF
size: few
V: TRBV6-1

CDR3: CASSEVAGEETQYF
size: few
V: TRBV12-3/TRBV12-4

CDR3: CASSLGTESSYEQYF
size: -
V: TRBV5-1

CDR3: CASSSCGRIQETQYF
size: few
V: TRBV5-1

CDR3: CATSDPKTSGTEQFF
size: few
V: TRBV24-1

CDR3: CASSSTGGKSLYEQYF
size: many
V: TRBV12-3/TRBV12-4

CDR3: CASSSGEFSTGELFF
size: few
V: TRBV7-8

CDR3: CASSLNWQVSHEQFF
size: few
V: TRBV4-1

CDR3: CASSLGGEANYGYTF
size: -
V: TRBV7-9

CDR3: CASSLQADEKLFF
size: -
V: TRBV7-2

CDR3: CASSYRSVGEQYF
size: -
V: TRBV27

CDR3: CASSLATEVYEQYF
size: few
V: TRBV5-5

CDR3: CASGLAVADTQYF
size: -
V: TRBV12-3/TRBV12-4

CDR3: CASSLGDRNDGYTF
size: -
V: TRBV5-1